This entry concerns a single TCR beta chain. Deletions cut 5 bases from V and 5 bases from J, with 13 bases between. The germline V gene encodes CDR1 GTSNPN and CDR2 SVGIG (reference sequence). The CDR3 is made up of 13 amino acids. The entry originates in a study of OX40 agonist ivuxolimab in advanced cancers. Libraries were prepared by immunoSEQ multiplex PCR; TCRdb keeps only in-frame clonotypes and omits some of them. The sample shows about 79,000 clones, around 92% of them seen only once. The chain couples TRBV30 to TRBJ1-3; tentative D call: TRBD1 (5 bases). The sample consisted of CD4+ or CD8+ T cells sorted from blood, taken in a trial of the OX40 agonist ivuxolimab. The TCR originated in an adult with an advanced solid tumor such as melanoma, head and neck, liver or kidney cancer. CDR3 nucleotides: TGTGCCTGGGGGGGAGCAGTTCGAAACACCATATATTTT. Its protein is CAWGGAVRNTIYF.